One sample yielded the 20 T cell receptor beta chains listed below, sequenced in a study of beta chain features in type 1 diabetes. Findings and caveats of the study: Shorter TCRB CDR3s, moderately but significantly so, marked every one of the four CD4+ subsets in Type 1 diabetes patients.

The antigens for these receptors are not known. TCRB transcripts that were expressed got sequenced, as all of the isolated RNA had been reverse transcribed. TCRdb's table, derived via immunoSEQ multiplex PCR, lists solely in-frame clones and lacks some. The sample includes roughly 240,000 clones, around 24% of them seen just once. The source material was naive CD4+ T cells from blood. Receptors were obtained from a young woman with type 1 diabetes.

This clone was seen a single time. V usage is TRBV5-1 and J usage is TRBJ2-1; D perhaps matches TRBD2 (5 bases). The CDR3 covers 16 residues. Looked up from germline, CDR1 is SGHRS and CDR2 is YFSETQ. The V end was cut by 1 base, the J end by 0 bases, with 11 bases between. CDR3 sequence (DNA): TGCGCCAGCAGCTTGAGAGGGTCCAGCTCCTACAATGAGCAGTTCTTC. It is translated as CASSLRGSSSYNEQFF. The whole variable domain, remainder taken from reference TRBV5-1 and TRBJ2-1, is KAGVTQTPRYLIKTRGQQVTLSCSPISGHRSVSWYQQTPGQGLQFLFEYFSETQRNKGNFPGRFSGRQFSNSRSEMNVSTLELGDSALYLCASSLRGSSSYNEQFFGPGTRLTVL.

The J gene is TRBJ1-5, the V gene TRBV30; a possible D gene is TRBD1 (5 bases). The CDR3 runs to 14 residues. Trimming left V 5 bases short and J 6 bases short, with 17 bases between. Germline loops: CDR1 GTSNPN, CDR2 SVGIG (reference sequence). This CDR3 reads CAWATATTGQPQHF. In DNA form, the CDR3 reads TGTGCCTGGGCGACAGCCACCACAGGTCAGCCCCAGCATTTT.

This sequence joins TRBV5-1 and TRBJ2-7; 8 bases match TRBD1. The germline V gene encodes CDR1 SGHRS and CDR2 YFSETQ. The V gene end was trimmed by 4 bases and the J gene end by 1 base; junction bases not matched to a gene: 10. This CDR3 comprises 16 residues. DNA of the CDR3: TGCGCCAGCAGCCCTGAACCGGGACAGGAGTCCTACGAGCAGTACTTC. It encodes CASSPEPGQESYEQYF.

This clone appeared a few times. The chain employs TRBV7-2 and TRBJ2-7, with TRBD2 matching 8 bases. The CDR3 is made up of 14 amino acids. Losses at the gene ends were 3 bases for V and 3 bases for J; bases not matched to a gene: 4. The germline CDR1 and CDR2 sequences are SGHTA and FQGNSA. The CDR3 nucleotides are TGTGCCAGCAGCTTTACCGGGACTAGCTACGAGCAGTACTTC. Translation gives CASSFTGTSYEQYF.

This clone was seen more than once but under ten times. The rearrangement links TRBV7-3 to TRBJ2-1; maybe TRBD2 (5 bases). Germline V gives CDR1 SGHTA, CDR2 FQGTGA. With 2 bases removed from V and 5 bases from J, the gap between germline ends came to 10 bases. The CDR3 covers 14 residues. DNA for the CDR3: TGTGCCAGCAGCTTACTTAGGGAGCACAATGAGCAGTTCTTC. This encodes CASSLLREHNEQFF. Full variable domain (missing parts from reference TRBV7-3 and TRBJ2-1): GAGVSQTPSNKVTEKGKYVELRCDPISGHTALYWYRQSLGQGPEFLIYFQGTGAADDSGLPNDRFFAVRPEGSVSTLKIQRTERGDSAVYLCASSLLREHNEQFFGPGTRLTVL.

This clone has only a few counts. The chain is built from TRBV7-2 and TRBJ2-1; TRBD2 agrees at 7 bases. V trimming: 6 bases; J trimming: 6 bases; junction bases outside the gene matches: 11. The germline CDR1 and CDR2 sequences are SGHTA and FQGNSA. The CDR3 loop spans 15 amino acids. This chain's CDR3 is CASRPSGGKPNEQFF. CDR3 DNA sequence: TGTGCCAGCAGGCCTAGCGGAGGGAAACCCAATGAGCAGTTCTTC.

The V call is TRBV6-1, the J call TRBJ2-7; perhaps TRBD2 as D (5 bases). Germline-derived CDR1 and CDR2 are MNHNS and SASEGT. This CDR3 is 12 amino acids long. V lost 8 bases and J lost 5, with 13 bases in between. CDR3 sequence (DNA): TGTGCCAGCCACCAGGCGGGCAACGAGCAGTACTTC. This gives the protein CASHQAGNEQYF.

This clone was picked up a small number of times. The rearrangement links TRBV29-1 to TRBJ2-5; the match to TRBD2 covers 11 bases. Trimming cost V 7 bases and J 5 bases; bases outside gene matches: 9. Per germline, CDR1 SQVTM and CDR2 ANQGSEA. This CDR3 is built from 14 residues. The CDR3 protein is CSALLAGDWETQYF. The CDR3 DNA sequence: TGCAGCGCGCTACTAGCGGGAGACTGGGAGACCCAGTACTTC.

There are a few counts of this clone. J is TRBJ2-1 and V is TRBV15, with 8 bases aligning to TRBD2. The CDR3 is 16 amino acids. Germline V lookup: CDR1 LNHNV, CDR2 YYDKDF (reference sequence). V lost 0 bases and J lost 3; bases outside the gene matches: 4. The CDR3 region is CATSREISGNYNEQFF. DNA of the CDR3: TGTGCCACCAGCAGAGAAATTAGCGGGAACTACAATGAGCAGTTCTTC.

This clone was observed a few times. The chain couples TRBV5-6 to TRBJ2-1, with a tentative D call TRBD1 (5 bases). Germline V gene lookup returns CDR1 SGHDT and CDR2 YYEEEE. The CDR3 totals 11 residues. V was shortened by 6 bases and J by 8 bases, with 9 bases between the two germline ends. The CDR3 DNA follows: TGTGCCAGCAACAGGTTGGATGAGCAGTTCTTC. It codes for CASNRLDEQFF.

The chain combines TRBV6-5 with TRBJ2-1; 7 bases agree with TRBD2. The germline V gene has CDR1 MNHEY and CDR2 SVGAGI. V was clipped by 7 bases and J by 8 bases; unmatched bases: 8. The CDR3 runs 13 residues. CDR3 nucleotide sequence: TGTGCCAGCACCCGGACTAGTCCCTATGAGCAGTTCTTC. It specifies CASTRTSPYEQFF.

This clone was seen more than once but under ten times. The rearrangement uses TRBV20-1 and TRBJ2-1; the D gene is possibly TRBD1 (5 bases). CDR3 length: 10 amino acids. Trimming stripped 3 bases from V and 14 bases from J, with 11 bases between. Germline V gives CDR1 DFQATT, CDR2 SNEGSKA (reference sequence). CDR3 DNA: TGCAGTGCTAGCAGGACACTGGAGTTCTTC. This sequence encodes CSASRTLEFF.

J is TRBJ2-5 and V is TRBV25-1; tentative D call: TRBD1 (6 bases). V lost 6 bases and J 4 bases, leaving 12 bases between the germline ends. The CDR3 has 13 amino acids. Looked up from germline, CDR1 is MGHDK and CDR2 is SYGVNS. The CDR3 region has the DNA TGTGCCAGCAGACAGGGCGGAATAGAGACCCAGTACTTC. This translates into CASRQGGIETQYF.

V gene TRBV9 combines with J gene TRBJ1-2, with 10 bases identical to TRBD1. The V gene end was trimmed by 4 bases and the J gene end by 8 bases; junction bases not matched to a gene: 5. CDR3 length: 13 amino acids. Germline-derived CDR1 and CDR2 are SGDLS and YYNGEE. CDR3 residues: CASSSGTGDGYTF. CDR3 sequence (DNA): TGTGCCAGCAGCTCGGGGACAGGGGACGGCTACACCTTC.

The V call is TRBV7-2, the J call TRBJ2-1, with D hard to call. V lost 4 bases to trimming and J lost 5 bases, with 9 bases between them. The CDR3 has 13 amino acids. Per the germline V gene, CDR1 is SGHTA and CDR2 is FQGNSA. CDR3 loop: CASSSGRDNEQFF. The CDR3 nucleotides read TGTGCCAGCAGCTCCGGTAGAGACAATGAGCAGTTCTTC.

The chain combines TRBV5-6 with TRBJ1-1; no definite D call. The CDR3 covers 12 residues. V was shortened by 4 bases and J by 7 bases, with 11 bases between the two germline ends. CDR1 is SGHDT, CDR2 YYEEEE, per germline. Written as DNA, the CDR3 is TGTGCCAGCAGCCCCCGTCCAGGTGAAGCTTTCTTT. It is translated as CASSPRPGEAFF.

The sample holds a few counts of this clone. The rearrangement links TRBV7-9 to TRBJ2-7, with no clear D. The germline CDR1 and CDR2 sequences are SEHNR and FQNEAQ (reference sequence). This CDR3 contains 12 residues. The V and J ends lost 5 bases and 2 bases respectively, with 7 bases between them. The CDR3 DNA reads as TGTGCCAGCAGCCAACAAGCCTACGAGCAGTACTTC. Encoded protein: CASSQQAYEQYF.

The count of this clone is one. The chain links TRBV19 to TRBJ2-3; possibly TRBD2 for D (5 bases). This CDR3 is 15 amino acids long. Germline values: CDR1 LNHDA, CDR2 SQIVND (reference sequence). V was pared by 3 bases and J by 4 bases, with 14 bases between. The CDR3 protein is CASSIWAGGADTQYF. The CDR3 DNA follows: TGTGCCAGTAGTATTTGGGCCGGAGGCGCAGATACGCAGTATTTT. The entire variable domain, with the rest obtained from reference TRBV19 and TRBJ2-3, is as follows: DGGITQSPKYLFRKEGQNVTLSCEQNLNHDAMYWYRQDPGQGLRLIYYSQIVNDFQKGDIAEGYSVSREKKESFPLTVTSAQKNPTAFYLCASSIWAGGADTQYFGPGTRLTVL.

Only a few counts were recorded for this clone. The chain couples TRBV7-6 to TRBJ2-1; no clear D gene. The CDR3 totals 16 residues. Trimming shortened V by 7 bases and J by 0 bases, and 16 bases separated the two germline ends. Germline loops: CDR1 SGHVS, CDR2 FNYEAQ. The CDR3 DNA is TGTGCCAGCACCCCTAATCTAGGTAACTCCTACAATGAGCAGTTCTTC. It encodes CASTPNLGNSYNEQFF.

The chain has TRBV11-2 and TRBJ2-3; D gene uncertain. The CDR3 runs 13 residues. V lost 5 bases to trimming and J lost 0 bases, with 6 bases between them. CDR1 is SGHAT and CDR2 is FQNNGV in the germline V gene. DNA of the CDR3: TGTGCCAGCAGCACATATAGCACAGATACGCAGTATTTT. Translated: CASSTYSTDTQYF.